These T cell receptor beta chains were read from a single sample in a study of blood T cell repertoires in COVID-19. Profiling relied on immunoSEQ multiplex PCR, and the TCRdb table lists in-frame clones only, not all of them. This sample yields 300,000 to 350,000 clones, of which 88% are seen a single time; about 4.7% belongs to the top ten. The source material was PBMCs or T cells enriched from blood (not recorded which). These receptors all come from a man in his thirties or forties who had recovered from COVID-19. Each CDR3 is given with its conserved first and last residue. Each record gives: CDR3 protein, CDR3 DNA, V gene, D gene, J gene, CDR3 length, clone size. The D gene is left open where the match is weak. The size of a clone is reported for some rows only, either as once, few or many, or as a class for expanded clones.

CASSQDLTGIGYTF	TGTGCCAGCAGCCAAGATCTCACAGGGATTGGCTACACCTTC	TRBV14	NA	TRBJ1-2	14	NA
CASSIVPDRGAAFF	TGTGCCAGTAGTATCGTACCCGACAGGGGGGCCGCTTTCTTT	TRBV19	TRBD1	TRBJ1-1	14	few
CASSRGTVGEQYF	TGTGCCAGTTCTCGAGGGACAGTTGGAGAGCAGTACTTC	TRBV7-9	TRBD1	TRBJ2-7	13	NA
CASSIAPLVDTQYF	TGTGCCAGTAGTATCGCGCCACTAGTCGATACGCAGTATTTT	TRBV19	NA	TRBJ2-3	14	NA
CASRGQGANDEQFF	TGTGCCAGCAGGGGACAGGGGGCTAACGATGAGCAGTTCTTC	TRBV9	TRBD1	TRBJ2-1	14	NA
CASSQDWATETQYF	TGTGCCAGCAGCCAAGATTGGGCCACTGAGACCCAGTACTTC	TRBV14	NA	TRBJ2-5	14	NA
CASSFDRGTYNEQFF	TGTGCCAGCAGCTTCGACAGGGGAACCTACAATGAGCAGTTCTTC	TRBV7-3	TRBD1	TRBJ2-1	15	NA
CSFRDSYNSPLHF	TGCAGCTTTCGGGACAGCTATAATTCACCCCTCCACTTT	TRBV29-1	TRBD1	TRBJ1-6	13	NA
CASSVGETYGYTF	TGCGCCAGCAGTGTTGGGGAGACCTATGGCTACACCTTC	TRBV10-2	NA	TRBJ1-2	13	once
CASSLVGENEKLFF	TGTGCCAGCAGCTTGGTAGGGGAAAATGAAAAACTGTTTTTT	TRBV5-4	NA	TRBJ1-4	14	NA
CASSLGQGRRYF	TGTGCCAGCAGCTTAGGGCAGGGTAGGCGGTACTTC	TRBV7-9	NA	TRBJ2-7	12	NA
CASSPGEARYGYTF	TGTGCCAGCAGCCCGGGTGAGGCGCGGTATGGCTACACCTTC	TRBV6-5	NA	TRBJ1-2	14	NA
CASRRGSPTNEKLFF	TGTGCCAGCAGGAGGGGGTCGCCAACTAATGAAAAACTGTTTTTT	TRBV2	NA	TRBJ1-4	15	few
CAISDKRGGSSYNEQFF	TGTGCCATCAGTGACAAACGGGGGGGAAGCTCCTACAATGAGCAGTTCTTC	TRBV10-3	TRBD2	TRBJ2-1	17	NA
CASSFQGGYGYTF	TGTGCCAGCAGCTTTCAGGGTGGCTATGGCTACACCTTC	TRBV7-6	NA	TRBJ1-2	13	NA
CASSLGGAGGEKLFF	TGTGCCAGCAGTTTAGGGGGGGCAGGTGGGGAAAAACTGTTTTTT	TRBV27	NA	TRBJ1-4	15	NA
CASSDGTAIVYEQFF	TGCGCCAGCAGTGATGGGACAGCCATAGTCTATGAGCAGTTCTTC	TRBV10-1	TRBD1	TRBJ2-1	15	NA
CASSESGFYEQYF	TGTGCCAGCAGTGAATCAGGCTTCTACGAGCAGTACTTC	TRBV2	NA	TRBJ2-7	13	NA
CASSLQGFGYGYTF	TGTGCCAGCTCTCTCCAGGGTTTTGGCTATGGCTACACCTTC	TRBV18	NA	TRBJ1-2	14	NA
CASSQGFNQPQHF	TGTGCCAGCAGCCAGGGCTTCAATCAGCCCCAGCATTTT	TRBV28	NA	TRBJ1-5	13	NA
CATGQVPNQPQHF	TGTGCCACCGGACAGGTACCCAATCAGCCCCAGCATTTT	TRBV2	TRBD1	TRBJ1-5	13	few
CASSHGTAYEQYF	TGTGCCAGCAGCCACGGGACAGCCTACGAGCAGTACTTC	TRBV7-4	TRBD1	TRBJ2-7	13	NA
CASSADRGIENTGELFF	TGTGCCAGCAGTGCGGACAGGGGGATAGAGAACACCGGGGAGCTGTTTTTT	TRBV6-1	TRBD1	TRBJ2-2	17	NA
CASSERVVNSPLHF	TGTGCCAGCTCAGAGAGAGTGGTCAATTCACCCCTCCACTTT	TRBV18	NA	TRBJ1-6	14	NA
CASSPDSVSYEQYF	TGTGCCAGCTCACCGGACAGCGTCTCCTACGAGCAGTACTTC	TRBV18	NA	TRBJ2-7	14	NA
CSVQGAVDEQYF	TGCAGCGTTCAGGGGGCCGTGGACGAGCAGTACTTC	TRBV29-1	TRBD1	TRBJ2-7	12	NA
CASSLSAGFSGNTIYF	TGTGCCAGCAGTTTATCCGCAGGGTTCTCTGGAAACACCATATATTTT	TRBV28	NA	TRBJ1-3	16	NA
CASQAIAFF	TGTGCCAGCCAGGCAATAGCTTTCTTT	TRBV21-1	NA	TRBJ1-1	9	NA
CASSLAGGGGTLYEQYF	TGCGCCAGCAGCTTGGCCGGGGGCGGGGGAACCCTCTACGAGCAGTACTTC	TRBV5-1	NA	TRBJ2-7	17	NA
CASSFRGGRETQYF	TGTGCCAGCAGCTTTCGGGGGGGCCGGGAGACCCAGTACTTC	TRBV7-9	TRBD2	TRBJ2-5	14	NA
CASSLRGGAGLEQFF	TGTGCCAGCAGTTTAAGGGGAGGAGCGGGGCTTGAGCAGTTCTTC	TRBV28	TRBD2	TRBJ2-1	15	NA